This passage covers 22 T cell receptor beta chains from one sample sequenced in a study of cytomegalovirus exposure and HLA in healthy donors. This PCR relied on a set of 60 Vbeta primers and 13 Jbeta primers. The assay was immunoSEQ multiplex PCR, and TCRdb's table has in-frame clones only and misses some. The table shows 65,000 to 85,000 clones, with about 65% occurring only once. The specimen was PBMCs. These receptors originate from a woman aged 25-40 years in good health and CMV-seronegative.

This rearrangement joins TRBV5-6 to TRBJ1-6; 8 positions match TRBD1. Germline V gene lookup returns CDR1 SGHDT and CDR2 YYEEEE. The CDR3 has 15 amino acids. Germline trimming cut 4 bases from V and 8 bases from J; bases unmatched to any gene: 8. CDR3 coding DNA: TGTGCCAGCAGCCGGTGGACAGGGATGGATTCACCCCTCCACTTT. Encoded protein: CASSRWTGMDSPLHF.

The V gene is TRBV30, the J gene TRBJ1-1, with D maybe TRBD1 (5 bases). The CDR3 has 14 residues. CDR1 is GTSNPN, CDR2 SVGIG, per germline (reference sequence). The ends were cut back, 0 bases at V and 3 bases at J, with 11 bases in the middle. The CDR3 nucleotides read TGTGCCTGGAGTGTATCGTCGGGGGACACTGAAGCTTTCTTT. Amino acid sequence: CAWSVSSGDTEAFF.

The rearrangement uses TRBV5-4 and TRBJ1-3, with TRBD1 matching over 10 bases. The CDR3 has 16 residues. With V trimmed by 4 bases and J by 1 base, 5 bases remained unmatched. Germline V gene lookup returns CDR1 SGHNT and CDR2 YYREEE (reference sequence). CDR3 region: CASSARQGASGNTIYF. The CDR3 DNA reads TGTGCCAGCAGCGCCCGACAGGGGGCTTCTGGAAACACCATATATTTT.

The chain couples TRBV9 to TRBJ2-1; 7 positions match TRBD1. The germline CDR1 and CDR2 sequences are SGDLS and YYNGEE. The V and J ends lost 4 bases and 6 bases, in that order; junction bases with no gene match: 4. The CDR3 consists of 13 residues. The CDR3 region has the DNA TGTGCCAGCAGCATCGGGACAGTCAATGAGCAGTTCTTC. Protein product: CASSIGTVNEQFF.

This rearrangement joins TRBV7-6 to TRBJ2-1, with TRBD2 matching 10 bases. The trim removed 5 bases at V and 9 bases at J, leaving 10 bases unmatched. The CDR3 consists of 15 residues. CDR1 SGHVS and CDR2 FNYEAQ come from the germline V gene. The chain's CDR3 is CASSVSGGGRSEQFF. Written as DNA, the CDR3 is TGTGCCAGCAGCGTAAGCGGGGGGGGAAGGAGTGAGCAGTTCTTC.

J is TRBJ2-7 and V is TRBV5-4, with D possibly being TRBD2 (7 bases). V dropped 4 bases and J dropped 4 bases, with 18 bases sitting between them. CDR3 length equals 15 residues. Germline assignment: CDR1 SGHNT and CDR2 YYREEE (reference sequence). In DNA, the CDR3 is TGTGCCAGCAGCCCGTTTCGGGGGGCCTCGTACGAGCAGTACTTC. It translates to CASSPFRGASYEQYF.

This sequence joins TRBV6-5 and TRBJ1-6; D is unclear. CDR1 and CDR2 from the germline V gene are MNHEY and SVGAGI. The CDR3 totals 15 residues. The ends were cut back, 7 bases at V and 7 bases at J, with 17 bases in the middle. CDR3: CASTKVGRRNSPLHF. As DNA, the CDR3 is TGTGCCAGCACGAAAGTGGGCAGAAGAAATTCACCCCTCCACTTT.

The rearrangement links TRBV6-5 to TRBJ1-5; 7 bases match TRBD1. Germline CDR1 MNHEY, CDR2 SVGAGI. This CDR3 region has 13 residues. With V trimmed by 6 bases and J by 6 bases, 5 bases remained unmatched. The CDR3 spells CASSYRGSQPQHF. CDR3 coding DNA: TGTGCCAGCAGCTACAGGGGATCTCAGCCCCAGCATTTT.

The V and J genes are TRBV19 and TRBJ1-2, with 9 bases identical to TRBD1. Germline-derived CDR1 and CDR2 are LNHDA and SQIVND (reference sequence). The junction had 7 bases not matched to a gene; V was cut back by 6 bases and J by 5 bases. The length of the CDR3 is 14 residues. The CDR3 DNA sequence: TGTGCCAGTAGCTCACAGGGACAGGGATATGGCTACACCTTC. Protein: CASSSQGQGYGYTF.

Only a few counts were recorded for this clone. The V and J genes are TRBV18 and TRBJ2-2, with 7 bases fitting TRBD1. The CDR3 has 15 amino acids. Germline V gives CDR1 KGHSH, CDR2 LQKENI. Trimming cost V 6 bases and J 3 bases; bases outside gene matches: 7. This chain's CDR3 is CASSRGTADTGELFF. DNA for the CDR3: TGTGCCAGCTCTCGTGGGACAGCAGACACCGGGGAGCTGTTTTTT.

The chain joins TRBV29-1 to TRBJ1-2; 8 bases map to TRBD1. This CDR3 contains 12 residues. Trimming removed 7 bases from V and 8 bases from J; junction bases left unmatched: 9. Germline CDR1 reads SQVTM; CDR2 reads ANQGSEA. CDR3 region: CSGGQGGDGYTF. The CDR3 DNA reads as TGCAGCGGAGGACAGGGTGGCGACGGCTACACCTTC.

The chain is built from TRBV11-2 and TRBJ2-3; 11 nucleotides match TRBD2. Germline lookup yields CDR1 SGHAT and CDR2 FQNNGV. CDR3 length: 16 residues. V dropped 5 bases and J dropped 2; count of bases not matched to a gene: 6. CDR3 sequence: CASSPLAGGLTDTQYF. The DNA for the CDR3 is TGTGCCAGCAGCCCTCTAGCGGGGGGCCTCACAGATACGCAGTATTTT.

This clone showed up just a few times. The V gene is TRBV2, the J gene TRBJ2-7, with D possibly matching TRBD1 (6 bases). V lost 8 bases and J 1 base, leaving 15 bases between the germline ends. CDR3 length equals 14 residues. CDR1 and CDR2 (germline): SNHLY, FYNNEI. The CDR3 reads CASLLQGNSYEQYF. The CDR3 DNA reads TGTGCCAGCTTGTTACAGGGAAATTCCTACGAGCAGTACTTC.

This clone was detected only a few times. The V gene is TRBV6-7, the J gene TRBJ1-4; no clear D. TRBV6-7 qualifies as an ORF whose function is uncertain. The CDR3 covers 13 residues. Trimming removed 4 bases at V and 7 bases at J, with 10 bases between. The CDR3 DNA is TGTGCCAGCAGTTCCGGTTTGTTTGAAAAACTGTTTTTT. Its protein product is CASSSGLFEKLFF.

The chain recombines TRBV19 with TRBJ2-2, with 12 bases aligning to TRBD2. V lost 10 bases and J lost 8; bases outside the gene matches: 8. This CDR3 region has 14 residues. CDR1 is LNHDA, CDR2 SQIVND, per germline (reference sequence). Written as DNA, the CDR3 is TGTGCCACGCAACTAGCGGGGGGATCTGGGGAGCTGTTTTTT. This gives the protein CATQLAGGSGELFF.

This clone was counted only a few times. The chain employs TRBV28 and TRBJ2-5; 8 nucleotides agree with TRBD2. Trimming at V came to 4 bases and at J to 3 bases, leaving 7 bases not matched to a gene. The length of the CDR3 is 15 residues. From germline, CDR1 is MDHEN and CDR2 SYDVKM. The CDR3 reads CASSSPGLGEETQYF. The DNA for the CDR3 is TGTGCCAGCAGTTCTCCGGGACTAGGGGAAGAGACCCAGTACTTC.

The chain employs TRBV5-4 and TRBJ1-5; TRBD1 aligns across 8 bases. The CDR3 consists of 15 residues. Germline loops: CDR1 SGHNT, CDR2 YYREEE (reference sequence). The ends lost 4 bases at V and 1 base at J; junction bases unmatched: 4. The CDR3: CASSAGGNSNQPQHF. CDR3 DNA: TGTGCCAGCAGCGCAGGGGGCAACAGCAATCAGCCCCAGCATTTT. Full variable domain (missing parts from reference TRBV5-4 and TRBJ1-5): ETGVTQSPTHLIKTRGQQVTLRCSSQSGHNTVSWYQQALGQGPQFIFQYYREEENGRGNFPPRFSGLQFPNYSSELNVNALELDDSALYLCASSAGGNSNQPQHFGDGTRLSIL.

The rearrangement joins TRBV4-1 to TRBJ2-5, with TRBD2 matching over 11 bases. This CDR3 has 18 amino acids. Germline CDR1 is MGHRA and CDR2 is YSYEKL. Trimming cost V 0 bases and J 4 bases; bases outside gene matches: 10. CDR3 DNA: TGCGCCAGCAGCCAAGAATTCCATAGCGGGGGGGCCGGAGAGACCCAGTACTTC. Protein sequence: CASSQEFHSGGAGETQYF.

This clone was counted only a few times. CDR3 nucleotide sequence: TGCGCCAGCAGCCAAGAGGCGGGAGCTAACTACGAGCAGTACTTC. It specifies CASSQEAGANYEQYF. This chain uses TRBV4-1 with TRBJ2-7; TRBD2 agrees at 7 bases. Germline loops: CDR1 MGHRA, CDR2 YSYEKL. J was trimmed by 3 bases and V by 0 bases; bases with no gene match: 5. CDR3 size: 15 residues.

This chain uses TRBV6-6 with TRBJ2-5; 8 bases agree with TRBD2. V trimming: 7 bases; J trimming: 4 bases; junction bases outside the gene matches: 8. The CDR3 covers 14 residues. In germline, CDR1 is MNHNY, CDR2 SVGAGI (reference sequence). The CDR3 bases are TGTGCCAGCACCGACGGGGGGGCCGGAGAGACCCAGTACTTC. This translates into CASTDGGAGETQYF.

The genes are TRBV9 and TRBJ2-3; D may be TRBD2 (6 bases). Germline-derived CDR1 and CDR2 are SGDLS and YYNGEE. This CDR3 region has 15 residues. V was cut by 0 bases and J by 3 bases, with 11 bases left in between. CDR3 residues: CASSVVGLQTDTQYF. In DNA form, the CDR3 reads TGTGCCAGCAGCGTAGTTGGACTACAAACAGATACGCAGTATTTT.

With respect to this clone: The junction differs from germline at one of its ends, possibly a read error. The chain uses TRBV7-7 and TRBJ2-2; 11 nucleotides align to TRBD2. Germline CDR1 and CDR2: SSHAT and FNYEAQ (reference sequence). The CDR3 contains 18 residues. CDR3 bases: TGTGCTAGCAGCGATCAACTAGCGGGGGTAGGGAACACCGGGGAGCTGTTTTTT. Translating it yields CASSDQLAGVGNTGELFF.